This paragraph covers one T cell receptor (beta chain) sequence. Clones were read by immunoSEQ multiplex PCR, and TCRdb kept only the in-frame ones, dropping some. This sample has 400,000 to 500,000 clones, with 80% to 90% found just once. The data originate from a study of blood T cell repertoires in COVID-19. This CDR3 has 16 amino acids. With 3 bases clipped from V and 2 bases from J, the junction kept 10 bases outside the gene matches. Germline CDR1 and CDR2: LNHDA and SQIVND (reference sequence). This chain uses TRBV19 with TRBJ2-7, with 7 positions matching TRBD1. The sequence derives from a woman aged 30 to 39 with active or convalescent COVID-19. Material for sequencing was peripheral blood. In DNA form, the CDR3 reads TGTGCCAGTAGTATTAACGTCGAGGGACAGACCTACGAGCAGTACTTC. The encoded protein is CASSINVEGQTYEQYF.